Here is one TCR beta chain with its context. The data were taken from a study of blood T cell repertoires in COVID-19. All enrollees were roughly 18 to 90 years old and from fewer than 25 US areas. As processed by the authors: Estimated nucleated cell counts came from reference gene primer amplification. The repertoire was sequenced with immunoSEQ multiplex PCR; TCRdb's copy has only in-frame clones and lacks some. V and J calls and clone size follow that table, whereas D and trimming were derived from the DNA. This sample has a few hundred thousand clones; approximately 88% occur once, and the top ten carry under 6%. This receptor was identified in a young man who had recovered from COVID-19. Sequenced material: PBMCs or T cells enriched from blood (not recorded which).

The CDR3, as DNA: TGTGCCAGCAACGTGGATCTACAGGGAAACTATGGCTACACCTTC. It encodes CASNVDLQGNYGYTF. The J gene is TRBJ1-2, the V gene TRBV5-4, with D perhaps matching TRBD1 (6 bases). The CDR3 runs 15 residues. Germline lookup yields CDR1 SGHNT and CDR2 YYREEE (reference sequence). The V gene lost 6 bases and the J gene lost 2 bases, with 17 bases spanning the gap.